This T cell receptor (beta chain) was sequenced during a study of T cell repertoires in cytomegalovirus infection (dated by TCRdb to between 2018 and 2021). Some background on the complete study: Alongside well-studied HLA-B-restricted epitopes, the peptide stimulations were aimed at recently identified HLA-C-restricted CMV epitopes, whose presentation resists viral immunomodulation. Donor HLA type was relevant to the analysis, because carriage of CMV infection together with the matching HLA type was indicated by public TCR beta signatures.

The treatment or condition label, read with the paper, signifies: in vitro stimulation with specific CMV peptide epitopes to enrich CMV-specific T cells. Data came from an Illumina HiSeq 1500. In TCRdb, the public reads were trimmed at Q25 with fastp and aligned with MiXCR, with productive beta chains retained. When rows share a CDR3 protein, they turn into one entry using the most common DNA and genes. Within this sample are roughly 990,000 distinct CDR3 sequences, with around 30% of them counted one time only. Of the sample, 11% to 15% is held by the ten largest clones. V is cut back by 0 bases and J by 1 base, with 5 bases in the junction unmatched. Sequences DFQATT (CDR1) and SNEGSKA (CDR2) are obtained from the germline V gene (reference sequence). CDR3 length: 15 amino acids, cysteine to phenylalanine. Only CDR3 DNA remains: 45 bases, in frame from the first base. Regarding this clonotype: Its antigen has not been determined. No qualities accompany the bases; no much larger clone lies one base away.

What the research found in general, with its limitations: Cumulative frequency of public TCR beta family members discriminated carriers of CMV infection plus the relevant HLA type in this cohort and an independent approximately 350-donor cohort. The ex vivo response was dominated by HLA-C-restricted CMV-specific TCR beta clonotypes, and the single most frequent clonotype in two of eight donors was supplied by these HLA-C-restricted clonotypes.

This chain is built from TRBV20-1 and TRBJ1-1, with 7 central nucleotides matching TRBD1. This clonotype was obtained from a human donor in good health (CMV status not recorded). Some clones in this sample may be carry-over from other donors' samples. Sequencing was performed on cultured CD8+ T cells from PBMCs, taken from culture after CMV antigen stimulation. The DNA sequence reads TGCAGTGCTAGAGATTGGCAGGGGGAGAACACTGAAGCTTTCTTT. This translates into CSARDWQGENTEAFF.